These 5 T cell receptor beta chains came from one sample sequenced in a study of shared clonotypes between healthy human individuals. Only in-frame clones appear in the TCRdb table, and some are missing; sequencing was by immunoSEQ multiplex PCR. The top ten clones hold about 0.94% of a sample with approximately 1,000,000 clones, roughly 77% of them seen once. Sequencing was carried out using memory CD4+ T cells from PBMCs. Subset described: CD45RA-negative fraction. The receptor source for this set is a man in his late teens or twenties in good health. Some clones in this sample may be carry-over from other donors' samples.

Points on this clone: This same CDR3 is encoded by further DNA sequences in the sample. This chain uses TRBV2 with TRBJ2-5, with 11 positions matching TRBD2. Germline CDR1 and CDR2: SNHLY and FYNNEI. The CDR3 extends over 12 amino acids. V shed 7 bases, J shed 7 bases, and the junction held 2 bases outside the gene matches. The CDR3 is CASNLAGGTQYF. The CDR3 DNA follows: TGTGCCAGCAATCTAGCGGGAGGGACCCAGTACTTC.

This rearrangement joins TRBV4-2 to TRBJ2-3, with D perhaps assigned TRBD1 or TRBD2 (5 bases each). Per the germline V gene, CDR1 is LGHNA and CDR2 is YNFKEQ. The ends were cut back, 2 bases at V and 6 bases at J, with 24 bases in the middle. The CDR3 contains 18 residues. The CDR3 sequence: CASSQPSGAGPRTDTQYF. The CDR3 nucleotides read TGTGCCAGCAGCCAACCTTCCGGGGCCGGGCCACGGACGGATACGCAGTATTTT.

The V and J genes are TRBV7-3 and TRBJ2-7, with TRBD2 as a possible D gene (6 bases). The CDR3 sequence is 12 residues long. Trimming shortened V by 5 bases and J by 3 bases, and 8 bases separated the two germline ends. Germline CDR1 and CDR2: SGHTA and FQGTGA. The CDR3 DNA sequence: TGTGCCAGCAGCCAAGCGGGCTACGAGCAGTACTTC. This codes for CASSQAGYEQYF.

The chain combines TRBV14 with TRBJ2-3; no firm D call. In germline, CDR1 is SGHDN, CDR2 FVKESK. Trimming took off 4 bases at V and 8 bases at J, with 13 bases between the two ends. The CDR3 has 13 residues. This CDR3 reads CASSLAERGTQYF. For the CDR3, the DNA is TGTGCCAGCAGCCTGGCCGAGCGTGGTACGCAGTATTTT.

V and J are TRBV29-1 and TRBJ2-1; no firm D call. Germline V gene lookup returns CDR1 SQVTM and CDR2 ANQGSEA. This CDR3 has 14 residues. The V gene lost 6 bases and the J gene lost 4 bases, with 16 bases spanning the gap. CDR3 residues: CSVRHLPSYNEQFF. CDR3 DNA: TGCAGCGTCAGACACTTACCTTCTTACAATGAGCAGTTCTTC.